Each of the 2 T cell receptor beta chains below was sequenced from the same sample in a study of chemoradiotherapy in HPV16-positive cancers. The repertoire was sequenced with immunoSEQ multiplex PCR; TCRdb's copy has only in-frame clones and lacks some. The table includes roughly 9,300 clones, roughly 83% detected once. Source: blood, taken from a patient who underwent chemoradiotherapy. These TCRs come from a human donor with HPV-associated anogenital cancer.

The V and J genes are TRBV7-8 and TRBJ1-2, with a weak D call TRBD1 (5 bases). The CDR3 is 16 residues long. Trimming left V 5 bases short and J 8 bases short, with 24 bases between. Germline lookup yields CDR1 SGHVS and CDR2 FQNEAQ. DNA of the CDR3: TGTGCCAGCAGCGGAGGGGTCAGACAGATGGATAGCGGCTACACCTTC. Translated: CASSGGVRQMDSGYTF.

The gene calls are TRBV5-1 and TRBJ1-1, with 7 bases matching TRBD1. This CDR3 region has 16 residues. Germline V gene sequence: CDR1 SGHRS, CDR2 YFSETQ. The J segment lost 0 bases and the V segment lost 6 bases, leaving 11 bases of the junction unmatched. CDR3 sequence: CASKYTGGQMNTEAFF. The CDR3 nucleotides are TGCGCCAGCAAATATACCGGGGGACAGATGAACACTGAAGCTTTCTTT. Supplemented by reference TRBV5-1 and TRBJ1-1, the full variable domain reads KAGVTQTPRYLIKTRGQQVTLSCSPISGHRSVSWYQQTPGQGLQFLFEYFSETQRNKGNFPGRFSGRQFSNSRSEMNVSTLELGDSALYLCASKYTGGQMNTEAFFGQGTRLTVV.